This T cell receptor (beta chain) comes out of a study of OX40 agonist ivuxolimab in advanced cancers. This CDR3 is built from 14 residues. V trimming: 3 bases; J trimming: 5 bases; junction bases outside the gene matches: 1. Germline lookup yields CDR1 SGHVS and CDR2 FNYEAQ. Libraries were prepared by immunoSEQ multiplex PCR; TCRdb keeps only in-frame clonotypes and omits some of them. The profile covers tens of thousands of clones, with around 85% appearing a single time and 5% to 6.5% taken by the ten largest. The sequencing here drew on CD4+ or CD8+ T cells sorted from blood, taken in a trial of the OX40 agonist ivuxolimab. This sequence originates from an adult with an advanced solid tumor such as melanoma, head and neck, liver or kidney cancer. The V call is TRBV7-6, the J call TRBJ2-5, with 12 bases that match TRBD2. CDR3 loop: CASSLLAGGETQYF. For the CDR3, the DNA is TGTGCCAGCAGCTTGCTAGCGGGAGGGGAGACCCAGTACTTC.